This T cell receptor beta chain is drawn from a study of Ad26.COV2.S vaccination and SARS-CoV-2 variants. For the study at large: Doses of Ad26.COV2.S were injected into muscle once or twice, 56 days apart.

The data were produced by immunoSEQ multiplex PCR, yet TCRdb's version contains in-frame clones alone and is incomplete. The sample consists of 350,000 to 600,000 clones, roughly 87% of them appearing once. Treatment described: roughly 18 received Ad26.COV2.S at low or high dose, single or two shots; several received placebo; per-sample allocation not given. Repertoires come from day 63 after the first vaccine or placebo injection. With regard to this clone: The antigen is unknown.

Germline CDR1 and CDR2: SQVTM and ANQGSEA. V dropped 7 bases and J dropped 2; count of bases not matched to a gene: 5. This CDR3 has 13 amino acids. Study-wide results and caveats: Ad26.COV2.S recipients had broader spike-specific TCRs (P = 0.0014). It was reported that spike-specific CD8+ and CD4+ T cell responses were substantially broad after vaccination.

The chain uses TRBV29-1 and TRBJ1-1, with 9 bases that match TRBD1. The clonotype comes from a person between 18 and 65 years old who received the Ad26.COV2.S COVID-19 vaccine or a placebo. The source was peripheral blood, collected in a trial of Ad26.COV2.S vaccine versus placebo. The DNA for the CDR3 is TGCAGCGCTCGACAGGGGGTAAACACTGAAGCTTTCTTT. Translated, it gives CSARQGVNTEAFF.